A single sample gave rise to the 26 T cell receptor beta chains below, sequenced in a study of T cells in Graves' hyperthyroidism and ophthalmopathy. Researchers took RNA transcripts and amplified the TCR beta CDR3 regions from them. The HTBI primer set served for first-round RT-PCR of the TCR CDR3. TCRdb recomputed calls from the multiplex PCR reads with MiXCR, one row per CDR3 protein. The sample has some 500,000 distinct CDR3 sequences; around a quarter are singletons. Input material: blood. The source is a woman aged 25 to 39 with Graves' ophthalmopathy.

This clonotype was observed a single time. A much more abundant neighbour one base away suggests this may be a read error. V gene TRBV6-1 combines with J gene TRBJ1-1; D gene unclear. The CDR3 is made up of 13 amino acids. Trimming took off 1 base at V and 2 bases at J, with 5 bases between the two ends. The germline gives CDR1 MNHNS, CDR2 SASEGT. The DNA for the CDR3 is TGTGCCAGCAGTGAAGGGATCAACACTGAAGCTTTCTTT. Its protein is CASSEGINTEAFF.

Ten or more counts support this clonotype. V usage is TRBV10-1 and J usage is TRBJ1-1; TRBD1 matches at 8 bases. This CDR3 region has 14 residues. The V and J ends lost 3 bases and 9 bases, in that order; junction bases with no gene match: 9. Germline V gene sequence: CDR1 WNHNN, CDR2 SYGVQD (reference sequence). CDR3 loop: CASSDGTGWVQAFF. CDR3 in DNA: TGCGCCAGCAGTGACGGGACAGGCTGGGTTCAAGCTTTCTTT.

This clonotype was counted at least ten times. The genes are TRBV6-1 and TRBJ2-7; perhaps TRBD1 as D (6 bases). The CDR3 is 14 residues long. The V and J ends lost 6 bases and 5 bases respectively, with 17 bases between them. Germline V lookup: CDR1 MNHNS, CDR2 SASEGT. The chain's CDR3 is CASSQGQGFDEQYF. The DNA of the CDR3 is TGTGCCAGCAGCCAAGGGCAGGGGTTCGACGAGCAGTACTTC.

A few counts support this clonotype. The chain couples TRBV6-1 to TRBJ1-2; D gene uncertain. Germline V gene data show CDR1 as MNHNS and CDR2 as SASEGT. This CDR3 has 13 residues. V lost 2 bases, J lost 5 bases, and 9 bases lay in between. The CDR3 spells CASSELRAYGYTF. The DNA of the CDR3 is TGTGCCAGCAGTGAATTACGGGCGTATGGCTACACCTTC.

On this clonotype itself: Possible read error: a much larger clone is one base away. No conserved phenylalanine or tryptophan is present at the end of the CDR3, so a read error is the likely explanation. The J gene is TRBJ1-1, the V gene TRBV4-3; TRBD1 agrees at 10 bases. Germline values: CDR1 LGHNA, CDR2 YSLEER. The CDR3 is 15 amino acids. V dropped 1 base and J dropped 5; count of bases not matched to a gene: 4. This CDR3 is CASSQGQGAQTEAFY. The CDR3 DNA sequence: TGCGCCAGCAGCCAAGGACAGGGGGCGCAGACTGAAGCTTTCTAT.

The V gene is TRBV29-1, the J gene TRBJ2-7, with D perhaps given as TRBD1 or TRBD2 (6 bases each). V shed 7 bases and J shed 9 bases, with 22 bases lying between them. This CDR3 has 13 amino acids. CDR1 and CDR2 (germline): SQVTM, ANQGSEA. The CDR3, as DNA: TGCAGCGGGGGGGATTTGGACAGCGTTCGGCAGTACTTC. Translated, it gives CSGGDLDSVRQYF.

This clonotype was observed at least ten times. The V gene is TRBV5-1, the J gene TRBJ1-2, with TRBD1 matching over 8 bases. The germline CDR1 and CDR2 sequences are SGHRS and YFSETQ. With V trimmed by 8 bases and J by 4 bases, 7 bases remained unmatched. The CDR3 spans 13 residues. The CDR3 nucleotides are TGCGCCAGTACACAGGGGGACCCCTATGGCTACACCTTC. It is translated as CASTQGDPYGYTF.

This clonotype was recorded only once. The V call is TRBV30, the J call TRBJ1-2; 7 positions match TRBD1. Germline CDR1 is GTSNPN and CDR2 is SVGIG (reference sequence). The J segment lost 11 bases and the V segment lost 0 bases, leaving 6 bases of the junction unmatched. The CDR3 length is 12 residues. The CDR3: CAWSVTGFGYTF. For the CDR3, the DNA is TGTGCCTGGAGTGTGACAGGGTTTGGTTACACCTTC.

This clonotype was observed a few times. One end of the junction varies from germline; a read error may be responsible. The chain couples TRBV10-3 to TRBJ2-5; D is possibly TRBD2 (5 bases). This CDR3 spans 15 amino acids. CDR1 and CDR2 from the germline V gene are ENHRY and SYGVKD. CDR3 DNA sequence: TGTGCCAGCAGTCGACGCGGACTGTTGCAAGAGACCCAGTACTTC. It encodes CASSRRGLLQETQYF.

This clonotype was detected ten times or more. This sequence joins TRBV9 and TRBJ2-7; the D gene is possibly TRBD1 (5 bases). Trimming removed 3 bases at V and 2 bases at J, with 15 bases between. This CDR3 is built from 15 residues. Germline CDR1 SGDLS, CDR2 YYNGEE. CDR3 loop: CASSETVGPTYEQYF. The CDR3, as DNA: TGTGCCAGCAGCGAGACAGTCGGACCAACCTACGAGCAGTACTTC.

This clonotype was seen once. The chain employs TRBV6-2 or TRBV6-3 and TRBJ1-1; maybe TRBD1 (5 bases). Germline CDR1 reads MNHEY; CDR2 reads SVGEGT. Trimming left V 7 bases short and J 5 bases short, with 14 bases between. This CDR3 is built from 13 residues. The CDR3 nucleotides are TGTGCCAGCAACCCGGGGCGGGGTACTGAAGCTTTCTTT. Amino acid sequence: CASNPGRGTEAFF.

This clonotype was seen ten or more times. The DNA of the CDR3 is TGTGCCAGCAGACAGACGGCGTCGGGCGAGCAGTACTTC. Translation: CASRQTASGEQYF. The chain joins TRBV13 to TRBJ2-7, with no clear D. Germline values: CDR1 PRHDT, CDR2 FYEKMQ (reference sequence). This CDR3 is built from 13 residues. V lost 6 bases and J 6 bases, leaving 15 bases between the germline ends.

The genes are TRBV6-1 and TRBJ1-1; 10 bases agree with TRBD1. The CDR3 totals 15 residues. Trimming cost V 1 base and J 3 bases; bases outside gene matches: 2. CDR1 and CDR2 (germline): MNHNS, SASEGT. CDR3 residues: CASSEVGQGYTEAFF. CDR3 coding DNA: TGTGCCAGCAGTGAAGTGGGACAGGGGTACACTGAAGCTTTCTTT.

Many counts were recorded for this clonotype. The chain joins TRBV15 to TRBJ1-1; D is possibly TRBD1 (6 bases). The CDR3 contains 17 residues. The V end was cut by 4 bases, the J end by 1 base, with 19 bases between. From germline, CDR1 is LNHNV and CDR2 YYDKDF (reference sequence). DNA for the CDR3: TGTGCCACCAGCATAGATTTTGGGGGCAGTGAGAACACTGAAGCTTTCTTT. This gives the protein CATSIDFGGSENTEAFF.

The genes are TRBV29-1 and TRBJ1-1; no definite D call. V lost 0 bases to trimming and J lost 0 bases, with 8 bases between them. Per germline, CDR1 SQVTM and CDR2 ANQGSEA. The CDR3 is 14 amino acids. CDR3 residues: CSVEESSMNTEAFF. The CDR3 DNA reads TGCAGCGTTGAAGAATCGAGCATGAACACTGAAGCTTTCTTT.

DNA of the CDR3: TGCGCCAGCAGCCAGATGGGGACAGGTAGGAACGAGCAGTACTTC. As protein: CASSQMGTGRNEQYF. The V gene is TRBV4-1, the J gene TRBJ2-7; 8 bases match TRBD1. The CDR3 extends over 15 amino acids. CDR1 and CDR2 from the germline V gene are MGHRA and YSYEKL. J was trimmed by 5 bases and V by 3 bases; bases with no gene match: 9.

This sequence joins TRBV20-1 and TRBJ2-4; 8 bases are shared with TRBD2. There are 13 residues in the CDR3. V gave up 6 bases and J gave up 6 bases; unmatched junction bases: 7. Germline V lookup: CDR1 DFQATT, CDR2 SNEGSKA (reference sequence). This CDR3 is CSAEGSGANIQYF. In DNA form, the CDR3 reads TGCAGTGCGGAGGGTAGCGGGGCAAACATTCAGTACTTC.

The J gene is TRBJ2-7, the V gene TRBV12-3 or TRBV12-4; 10 bases map to TRBD1. V shed 4 bases and J 6 bases; nucleotides not matched to a gene: 3. This CDR3 region has 13 residues. In DNA, the CDR3 is TGTGCCAGCAGTTCCCGACAGGGGGCCGAGCAGTACTTC. Residues: CASSSRQGAEQYF.

There are a few counts of this clonotype. The rearrangement uses TRBV28 and TRBJ1-1; 10 nucleotides match TRBD1. The CDR3 contains 15 residues. The J segment lost 4 bases and the V segment lost 5 bases, leaving 7 bases of the junction unmatched. The V gene's germline CDR1 is MDHEN and CDR2 SYDVKM. CDR3 region: CASSTQTGGSTEAFF. The DNA for the CDR3 is TGTGCCAGCAGTACCCAGACAGGGGGCTCCACTGAAGCTTTCTTT.

This clonotype was detected many times. The chain has TRBV20-1 and TRBJ2-2; D uncertain. The CDR3 contains 14 residues. Germline lookup yields CDR1 DFQATT and CDR2 SNEGSKA (reference sequence). For the CDR3, the DNA is TGCGGCTTCCTAAATCGTTCGGGTGCCGGGGAGCTGTTTTTT. This codes for CGFLNRSGAGELFF.

This rearrangement joins TRBV20-1 to TRBJ1-1; no clear D. CDR1 DFQATT and CDR2 SNEGSKA come from the germline V gene (reference sequence). The CDR3 consists of 13 residues. Trimming cost V 0 bases and J 1 base, with 6 bases left between them. Written as DNA, the CDR3 is TGCAGTGCTAGAGACAGGAGGAACACTGAAGCTTTCTTT. This encodes CSARDRRNTEAFF.

Details on this clonotype: A much larger clone differs by one base, so this may be a read error. The gene calls are TRBV9 and TRBJ1-4, with D hard to call. CDR1 is SGDLS and CDR2 is YYNGEE in the germline V gene. This CDR3 has 17 residues. Trimming cost V 0 bases and J 4 bases, with 16 bases left between them. This chain's CDR3 is CASSVGVMGFLNEKLFF. CDR3 DNA: TGTGCCAGCAGCGTAGGGGTCATGGGGTTTCTTAATGAAAAACTGTTTTTT. The variable domain in full, with the rest retrieved from reference TRBV9 and TRBJ1-4, is DSGVTQTPKHLITATGQRVTLRCSPRSGDLSVYWYQQSLDQGLQFLIQYYNGEERAKGNILERFSAQQFPDLHSELNLSSLELGDSALYFCASSVGVMGFLNEKLFFGSGTQLSVL.

The chain uses TRBV15 and TRBJ2-7, with 10 nucleotides matching TRBD1. The CDR3 has 16 residues. Germline V gene data show CDR1 as LNHNV and CDR2 as YYDKDF (reference sequence). V lost 0 bases and J lost 6; bases outside the gene matches: 8. CDR3 in DNA: TGTGCCACCAGCAGAGAGTACGGGACAGGGGTTGTCGAGCAGTACTTC. It codes for CATSREYGTGVVEQYF.

This clonotype was seen many times. The chain carries TRBV9 and TRBJ2-5, with D unclear. Germline lookup yields CDR1 SGDLS and CDR2 YYNGEE. The V gene lost 0 bases and the J gene lost 5 bases, with 11 bases spanning the gap. The length of the CDR3 is 14 residues. In DNA, the CDR3 is TGTGCCAGCAGCGTAGTCGACCGGGTGGAGACCCAGTACTTC. Amino acid sequence: CASSVVDRVETQYF.

This clonotype was counted at least ten times. The rearrangement uses TRBV20-1 and TRBJ1-1; 10 bases are shared with TRBD1. The ends lost 6 bases at V and 4 bases at J; junction bases unmatched: 8. Germline V gene lookup returns CDR1 DFQATT and CDR2 SNEGSKA (reference sequence). The CDR3 consists of 14 residues. CDR3 residues: CSAAQGQGGTEAFF. Written as DNA, the CDR3 is TGCAGTGCAGCCCAAGGACAGGGGGGCACTGAAGCTTTCTTT.

The chain employs TRBV19 and TRBJ1-3, with a tentative D call TRBD1 (5 bases). Trimming took 5 bases from V and 4 from J, leaving 18 bases between them. The germline V gene encodes CDR1 LNHDA and CDR2 SQIVND (reference sequence). This CDR3 has 16 residues. CDR3 coding DNA: TGTGCCAGTAGTCCCGGGACTGGGGCTCCAGGAAACACCATATATTTT. Residues: CASSPGTGAPGNTIYF.